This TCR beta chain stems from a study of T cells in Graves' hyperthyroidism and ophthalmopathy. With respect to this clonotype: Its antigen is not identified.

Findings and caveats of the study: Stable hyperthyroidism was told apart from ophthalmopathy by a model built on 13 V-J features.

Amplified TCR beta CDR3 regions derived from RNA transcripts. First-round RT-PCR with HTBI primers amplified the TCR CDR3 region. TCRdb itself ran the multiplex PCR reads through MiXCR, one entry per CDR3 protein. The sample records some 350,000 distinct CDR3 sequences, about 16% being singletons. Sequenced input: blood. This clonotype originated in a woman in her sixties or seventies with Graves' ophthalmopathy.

This CDR3 reads CASLRDSQETQYF. The CDR3 DNA reads TGTGCCAGCCTGAGGGACAGTCAAGAGACCCAGTACTTC. V gene TRBV2 combines with J gene TRBJ2-5, with 7 nucleotides matching TRBD1. CDR1 is SNHLY, CDR2 FYNNEI, per germline. Unmatched junction bases numbered 5, after V lost 8 bases and J lost 2 bases. The CDR3 loop spans 13 amino acids.